A selection of T cell receptor beta chains follows, all from one sample in a study of technical replicates of blood from a few donors. Profiled with immunoSEQ multiplex PCR; TCRdb holds only in-frame clones, not every one. This table has around 89,000 clones, approximately 93% appearing once. Specimen: T cells isolated from PBMCs. The receptors derive from a human donor in good health. CDR3s include the opening cysteine and the closing phenylalanine or tryptophan. A D gene is named only where the DNA matches it firmly. Size values are once, few and many counts, or a class for expanded clones, and some rows have none.

-	TRBV29-1	TRBJ2-7	-	CSVESRKPYEQYF	TGCAGCGTTGAATCCAGGAAGCCCTACGAGCAGTACTTC
-	TRBV18	TRBJ1-4	-	CASSPLGHGDEKLFF	TGTGCCAGCTCACCCTTAGGACACGGTGATGAAAAACTGTTTTTT
-	TRBV7-9	TRBJ1-1	once	CASNFAGAGNTEAFF	TGTGCCAGCAACTTTGCTGGGGCAGGGAACACTGAAGCTTTCTTT
TRBD1	TRBV5-5	TRBJ1-5	-	CASSPHPGQGIQPQHF	TGTGCCAGCAGCCCCCATCCGGGACAGGGAATTCAGCCCCAGCATTTT
TRBD1	TRBV5-1	TRBJ2-6	-	CASSGTWGQTSGANVLTF	TGCGCCAGCAGCGGTACCTGGGGACAGACCTCTGGGGCCAACGTCCTGACTTTC
TRBD2	TRBV4-1	TRBJ2-1	-	CASSHSSGGYEQFF	TGCGCCAGCAGCCATTCTAGCGGGGGTTATGAGCAGTTCTTC
TRBD1	TRBV29-1	TRBJ1-1	-	CSVEPRQGRDTEAFF	TGCAGCGTTGAACCTCGACAGGGGAGGGACACTGAAGCTTTCTTT
-	TRBV7-9	TRBJ2-7	-	CASSFFEKSYEQYF	TGTGCCAGCAGCTTTTTTGAGAAAAGCTACGAGCAGTACTTC
TRBD2	TRBV5-1	TRBJ2-1	-	CASRVATSGSPVLFF	TGCGCCAGCAGGGTAGCGACTAGCGGGAGCCCCGTCTTGTTCTTC
-	TRBV2	TRBJ2-3	-	CASTSRRGLWGTDTQYF	TGTGCCAGCACCTCGAGGAGGGGGCTGTGGGGCACAGATACGCAGTATTTT
TRBD2	TRBV9	TRBJ2-2	-	CASSAPRGLGSTGELFF	TGTGCCAGCAGCGCCCCTCGGGGACTAGGGTCCACCGGGGAGCTGTTTTTT
-	TRBV7-3	TRBJ1-2	-	CASSLNGQRGDGYTF	TGTGCCAGCAGCTTAAACGGACAACGGGGGGATGGCTACACCTTC
-	TRBV7-9	TRBJ1-1	-	CASSFGRGAMNTEAFF	TGTGCCAGCAGCTTTGGGAGGGGAGCCATGAACACTGAAGCTTTCTTT
-	TRBV2	TRBJ2-1	-	CASSKLIAYNEQFF	TGTGCCAGCAGTAAGTTGATAGCCTACAATGAGCAGTTCTTC
TRBD1	TRBV14	TRBJ2-1	-	CASSRTISDRGRSNEQFF	TGTGCCAGCAGCCGAACGATCTCCGACAGGGGGCGAAGCAATGAGCAGTTCTTC
TRBD1	TRBV5-4	TRBJ2-5	-	CASSLEEAGGAETQYF	TGTGCCAGCAGCTTGGAGGAGGCAGGGGGCGCAGAGACCCAGTACTTC
TRBD1	TRBV7-9	TRBJ1-1	-	CASSLGTGGWMNTEAFF	TGTGCCAGCAGCTTGGGGACAGGGGGCTGGATGAACACTGAAGCTTTCTTT
-	TRBV29-1	TRBJ2-1	-	CSVYRVGNEQFF	TGCAGCGTTTACAGGGTAGGGAATGAGCAGTTCTTC
TRBD2	TRBV13	TRBJ2-1	-	CASSSLAGSGYNEQFF	TGTGCCAGCAGCTCATTAGCGGGGAGTGGATACAATGAGCAGTTCTTC
TRBD1	TRBV2	TRBJ2-3	-	CASSDEGTGENTDTQYF	TGTGCCAGCAGTGACGAGGGAACAGGGGAGAACACAGATACGCAGTATTTT
TRBD2	TRBV11-2	TRBJ2-5	-	CASRLAGGLETQYF	TGTGCCAGCAGGCTAGCGGGAGGGTTGGAGACCCAGTACTTC
-	TRBV19	TRBJ2-5	-	CASTGYSQETQYF	TGTGCCAGTACGGGGTATTCACAAGAGACCCAGTACTTC
-	TRBV7-2	TRBJ2-5	-	CASSFRGLQETQYF	TGTGCCAGCAGCTTCAGGGGCTTACAAGAGACCCAGTACTTC
TRBD1	TRBV11-3	TRBJ1-1	-	CASSLAGQGNTEAFF	TGTGCCAGCAGCTTGGCCGGACAGGGTAACACTGAAGCTTTCTTT
-	TRBV28	TRBJ2-7	-	CASSLPGYEQYF	TGTGCCAGCAGTTTACCGGGCTACGAGCAGTACTTC
-	TRBV11-2	TRBJ1-1	-	CASSLVAGNTEAFF	TGTGCCAGCAGCTTAGTTGCCGGGAACACTGAAGCTTTCTTT
-	TRBV25-1	TRBJ2-2	-	CASSVSPRTRSNTGELFF	TGTGCCAGCAGTGTGTCCCCTAGGACTCGATCGAACACCGGGGAGCTGTTTTTT
-	TRBV30	TRBJ1-4	-	CAWSVQSTNEKLFF	TGTGCCTGGAGTGTACAGTCAACTAATGAAAAACTGTTTTTT
-	TRBV6-1	TRBJ2-1	-	CASFTSGSSYNEQFF	TGTGCCAGCTTTACAAGCGGCAGCTCCTACAATGAGCAGTTCTTC
-	TRBV27	TRBJ1-6	-	CASNSRSSYNSPLHF	TGTGCCAGCAATTCGAGGAGCTCCTATAATTCACCCCTCCACTTT
-	TRBV27	TRBJ1-1	-	CASSLHRDDWQNTEAFF	TGTGCCAGCAGTTTACACAGGGACGATTGGCAGAACACTGAAGCTTTCTTT
-	TRBV6-6	TRBJ2-3	-	CASRGGAPTDTQYF	TGTGCCAGCAGGGGCGGGGCCCCCACAGATACGCAGTATTTT
TRBD2	TRBV12-5	TRBJ2-3	once	CASGLGGLAGTDTQYF	TGTGCTAGTGGTTTGGGGGGACTAGCGGGAACAGATACGCAGTATTTT
-	TRBV5-4	TRBJ2-3	-	CASSLVEGADTQYF	TGTGCCAGCAGCTTGGTGGAGGGCGCAGATACGCAGTATTTT
TRBD2	TRBV7-7	TRBJ2-3	-	CASSSGEGGSTDTQYF	TGTGCCAGCAGCTCCGGGGAGGGCGGGAGCACAGATACGCAGTATTTT
-	TRBV9	TRBJ1-1	few	CASSLHFEAFF	TGTGCCAGCAGCCTTCACTTTGAAGCTTTCTTT
-	TRBV4-2	TRBJ2-1	once	CASSQVEGSGDNEQFF	TGTGCCAGCAGCCAAGTGGAGGGGAGTGGCGACAATGAGCAGTTCTTC
TRBD1	TRBV2	TRBJ2-3	once	CASSRADRGTDTQYF	TGTGCCAGCAGTCGGGCGGACAGGGGGACAGATACGCAGTATTTT
TRBD1	TRBV6-5	TRBJ1-2	-	CASSSGTGGYGYTF	TGTGCCAGCAGCTCCGGGACAGGGGGCTATGGCTACACCTTC
TRBD2	TRBV5-1	TRBJ2-3	-	CASSGGTSGNTDTQYF	TGCGCCAGCTCGGGGGGGACTAGCGGAAACACAGATACGCAGTATTTT
TRBD1	TRBV4-2	TRBJ2-7	-	CASSQDHETGSYEQYF	TGTGCCAGCAGCCAAGATCATGAGACAGGGTCCTACGAGCAGTACTTC
TRBD2	TRBV27	TRBJ2-1	-	CASSPRLAGGYNEQFF	TGTGCCAGCAGTCCACGACTAGCGGGGGGCTACAATGAGCAGTTCTTC
-	TRBV19	TRBJ1-2	-	CASSMGLVYGYTF	TGTGCCAGTAGTATGGGACTGGTCTATGGCTACACCTTC
TRBD1	TRBV19	TRBJ1-2	-	CASSPETGVGYGYTF	TGTGCCAGTAGTCCCGAAACAGGGGTTGGCTATGGCTACACCTTC
-	TRBV18	TRBJ2-1	-	CASSPEIAAYNEQFF	TGTGCCAGCTCACCTGAGATCGCGGCATACAATGAGCAGTTCTTC
TRBD1	TRBV29-1	TRBJ2-7	-	CSVEKGQGGYEQYF	TGCAGCGTTGAAAAAGGACAGGGGGGCTACGAGCAGTACTTC
TRBD1	TRBV7-9	TRBJ1-2	-	CASSAQQGGGYTF	TGTGCCAGCAGCGCTCAACAGGGGGGAGGCTACACCTTC
-	TRBV6-5	TRBJ2-2	-	CASSYSLGHTGELFF	TGTGCCAGCAGTTACAGTCTGGGGCACACCGGGGAGCTGTTTTTT
TRBD2	TRBV4-1	TRBJ2-3	-	CASSQLAATDTQYF	TGCGCCAGCAGCCAGCTAGCGGCCACAGATACGCAGTATTTT
TRBD2	TRBV25-1	TRBJ2-7	-	CASSALREDEQYF	TGTGCCAGCAGTGCCCTCCGGGAGGACGAGCAGTACTTC